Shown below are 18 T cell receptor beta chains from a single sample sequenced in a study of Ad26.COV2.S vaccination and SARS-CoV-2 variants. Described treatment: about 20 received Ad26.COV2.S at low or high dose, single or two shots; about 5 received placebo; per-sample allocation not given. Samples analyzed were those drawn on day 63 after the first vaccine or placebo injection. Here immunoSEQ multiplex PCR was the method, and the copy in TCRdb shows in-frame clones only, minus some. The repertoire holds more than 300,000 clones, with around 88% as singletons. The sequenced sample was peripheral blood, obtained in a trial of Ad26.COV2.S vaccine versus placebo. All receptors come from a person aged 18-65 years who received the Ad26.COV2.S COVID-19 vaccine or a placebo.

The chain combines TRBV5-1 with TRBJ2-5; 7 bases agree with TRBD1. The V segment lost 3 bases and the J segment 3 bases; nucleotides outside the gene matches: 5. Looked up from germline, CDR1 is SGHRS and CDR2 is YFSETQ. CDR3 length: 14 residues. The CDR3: CASSSEDREETQYF. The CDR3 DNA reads TGCGCCAGCAGCTCGGAAGACAGGGAAGAGACCCAGTACTTC. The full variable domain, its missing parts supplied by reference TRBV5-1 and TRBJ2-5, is KAGVTQTPRYLIKTRGQQVTLSCSPISGHRSVSWYQQTPGQGLQFLFEYFSETQRNKGNFPGRFSGRQFSNSRSEMNVSTLELGDSALYLCASSSEDREETQYFGPGTRLLVL.

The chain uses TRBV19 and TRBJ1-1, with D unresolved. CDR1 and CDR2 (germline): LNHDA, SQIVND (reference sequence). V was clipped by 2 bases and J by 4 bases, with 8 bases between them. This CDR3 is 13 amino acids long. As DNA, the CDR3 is TGTGCCAGTAGTATAACCTCGGCCACTGAAGCTTTCTTT. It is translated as CASSITSATEAFF.

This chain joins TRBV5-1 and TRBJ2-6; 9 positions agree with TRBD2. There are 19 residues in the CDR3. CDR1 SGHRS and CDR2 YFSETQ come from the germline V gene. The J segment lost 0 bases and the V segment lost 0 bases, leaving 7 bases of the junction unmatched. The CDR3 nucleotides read TGCGCCAGCAGCTTGGCCTTTCGCGGGAGGGCCTCTGGGGCCAACGTCCTGACTTTC. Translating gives CASSLAFRGRASGANVLTF.

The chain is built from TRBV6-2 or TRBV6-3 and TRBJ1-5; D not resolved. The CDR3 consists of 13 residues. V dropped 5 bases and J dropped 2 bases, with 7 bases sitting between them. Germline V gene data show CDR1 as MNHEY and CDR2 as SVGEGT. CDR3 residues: CASSTWGNQPQHF. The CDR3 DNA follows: TGTGCCAGCAGTACATGGGGCAATCAGCCCCAGCATTTT.

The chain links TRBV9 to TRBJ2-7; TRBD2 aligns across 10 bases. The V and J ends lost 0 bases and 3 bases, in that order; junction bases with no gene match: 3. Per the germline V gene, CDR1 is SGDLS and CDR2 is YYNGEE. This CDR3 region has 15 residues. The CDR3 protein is CASSVGGTSDYEQYF. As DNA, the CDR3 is TGTGCCAGCAGCGTAGGCGGGACTAGCGACTACGAGCAGTACTTC.

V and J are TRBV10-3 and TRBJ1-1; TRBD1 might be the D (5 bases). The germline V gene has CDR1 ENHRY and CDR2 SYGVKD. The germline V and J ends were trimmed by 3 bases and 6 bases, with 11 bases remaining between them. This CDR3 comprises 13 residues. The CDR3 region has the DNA TGTGCCATCAGTGATCGAGGGGCCTCTGAAGCTTTCTTT. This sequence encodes CAISDRGASEAFF.

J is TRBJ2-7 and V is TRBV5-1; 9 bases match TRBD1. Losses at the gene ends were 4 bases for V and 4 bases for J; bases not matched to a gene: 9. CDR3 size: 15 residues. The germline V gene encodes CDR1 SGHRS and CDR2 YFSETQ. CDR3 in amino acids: CASSPETGGLYEQYF. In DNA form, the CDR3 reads TGCGCCAGCAGCCCCGAGACAGGGGGTCTTTACGAGCAGTACTTC.

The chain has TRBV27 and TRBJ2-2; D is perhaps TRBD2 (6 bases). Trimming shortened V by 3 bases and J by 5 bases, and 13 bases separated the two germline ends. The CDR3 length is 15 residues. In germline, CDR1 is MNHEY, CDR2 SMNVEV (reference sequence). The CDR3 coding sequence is TGTGCCAGCAGTTTGAAGCAGGAGGGGACCGGGGAGCTGTTTTTT. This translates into CASSLKQEGTGELFF.

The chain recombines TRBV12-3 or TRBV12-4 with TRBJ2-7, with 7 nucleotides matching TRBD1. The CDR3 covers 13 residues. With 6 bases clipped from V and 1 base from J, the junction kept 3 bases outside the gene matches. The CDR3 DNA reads TGTGCCAGCAGATTACAGGGGTCCTACGAGCAGTACTTC. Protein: CASRLQGSYEQYF.

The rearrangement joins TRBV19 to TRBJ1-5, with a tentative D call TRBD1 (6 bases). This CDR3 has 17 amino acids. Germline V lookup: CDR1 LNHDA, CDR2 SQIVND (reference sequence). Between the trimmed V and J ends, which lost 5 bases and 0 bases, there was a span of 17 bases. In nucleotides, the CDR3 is TGTGCCAGTAGTTCTGACAGGACAGATTATAGCAATCAGCCCCAGCATTTT. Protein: CASSSDRTDYSNQPQHF.

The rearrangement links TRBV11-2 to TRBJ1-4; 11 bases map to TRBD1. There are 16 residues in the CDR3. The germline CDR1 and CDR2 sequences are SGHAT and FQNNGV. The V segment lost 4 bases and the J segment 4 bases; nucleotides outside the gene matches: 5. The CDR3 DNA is TGTGCCAGCAGCTCGGACAGGGGGCCCGTTAATGAAAAACTGTTTTTT. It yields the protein CASSSDRGPVNEKLFF. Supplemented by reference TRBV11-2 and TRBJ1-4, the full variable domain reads EAGVAQSPRYKIIEKRQSVAFWCNPISGHATLYWYQQILGQGPKLLIQFQNNGVVDDSQLPKDRFSAERLKGVDSTLKIQPAKLEDSAVYLCASSSDRGPVNEKLFFGSGTQLSVL.

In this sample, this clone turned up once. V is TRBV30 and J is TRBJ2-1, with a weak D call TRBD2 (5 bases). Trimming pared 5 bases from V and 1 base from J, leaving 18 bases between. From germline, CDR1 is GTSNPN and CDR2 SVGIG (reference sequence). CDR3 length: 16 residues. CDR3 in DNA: TGTGCCTGGGGAGGCCCCCGAGGGCAGTCCTACAATGAGCAGTTCTTC. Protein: CAWGGPRGQSYNEQFF. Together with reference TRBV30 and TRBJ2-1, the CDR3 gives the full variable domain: SQTIHQWPATLVQPVGSPLSLECTVEGTSNPNLYWYRQAAGRGLQLLFYSVGIGQISSEVPQNLSASRPQDRQFILSSKKLLLSDSGFYLCAWGGPRGQSYNEQFFGPGTRLTVL.

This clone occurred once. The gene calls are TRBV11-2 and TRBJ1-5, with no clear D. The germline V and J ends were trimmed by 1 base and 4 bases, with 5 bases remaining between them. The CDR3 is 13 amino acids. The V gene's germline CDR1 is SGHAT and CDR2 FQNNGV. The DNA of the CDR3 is TGTGCCAGCAGCTTAGGCCGAAATCAGCCCCAGCATTTT. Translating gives CASSLGRNQPQHF.

The chain's CDR3 is CASSMGGVNGYTF. The CDR3, as DNA: TGTGCCAGCAGCATGGGGGGAGTAAATGGCTACACCTTC. The V call is TRBV12-3 or TRBV12-4, the J call TRBJ1-2; perhaps TRBD1 as D (5 bases). This CDR3 spans 13 amino acids. The germline V and J ends were trimmed by 6 bases and 6 bases, with 14 bases remaining between them.

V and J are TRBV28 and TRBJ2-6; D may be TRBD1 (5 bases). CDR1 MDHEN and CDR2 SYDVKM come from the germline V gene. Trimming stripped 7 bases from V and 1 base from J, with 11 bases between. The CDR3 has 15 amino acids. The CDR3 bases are TGTGCCAGCAACACAGGTTGGTCTGGGGCCAACGTCCTGACTTTC. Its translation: CASNTGWSGANVLTF.

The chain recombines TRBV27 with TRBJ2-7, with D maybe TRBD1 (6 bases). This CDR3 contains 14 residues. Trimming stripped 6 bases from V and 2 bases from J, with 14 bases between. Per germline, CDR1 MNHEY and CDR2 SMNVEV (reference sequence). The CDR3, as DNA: TGTGCCAGCAGCCCTCCGGGACATCCCTACGAGCAGTACTTC. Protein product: CASSPPGHPYEQYF.

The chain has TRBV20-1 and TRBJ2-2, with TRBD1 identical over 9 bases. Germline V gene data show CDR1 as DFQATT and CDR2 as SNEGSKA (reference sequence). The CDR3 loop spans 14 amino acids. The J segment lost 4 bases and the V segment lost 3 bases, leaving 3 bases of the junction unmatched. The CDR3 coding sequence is TGCAGTGCTAGTGAGGGACAGGGCACCGGGGAGCTGTTTTTT. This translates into CSASEGQGTGELFF.

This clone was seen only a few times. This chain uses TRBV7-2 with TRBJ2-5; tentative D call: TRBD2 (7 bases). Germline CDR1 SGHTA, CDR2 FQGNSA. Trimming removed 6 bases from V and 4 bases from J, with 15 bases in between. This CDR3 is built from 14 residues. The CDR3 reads CASRSRGAGETQYF. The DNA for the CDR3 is TGTGCCAGCAGAAGTCGGGGGGCGGGAGAGACCCAGTACTTC.